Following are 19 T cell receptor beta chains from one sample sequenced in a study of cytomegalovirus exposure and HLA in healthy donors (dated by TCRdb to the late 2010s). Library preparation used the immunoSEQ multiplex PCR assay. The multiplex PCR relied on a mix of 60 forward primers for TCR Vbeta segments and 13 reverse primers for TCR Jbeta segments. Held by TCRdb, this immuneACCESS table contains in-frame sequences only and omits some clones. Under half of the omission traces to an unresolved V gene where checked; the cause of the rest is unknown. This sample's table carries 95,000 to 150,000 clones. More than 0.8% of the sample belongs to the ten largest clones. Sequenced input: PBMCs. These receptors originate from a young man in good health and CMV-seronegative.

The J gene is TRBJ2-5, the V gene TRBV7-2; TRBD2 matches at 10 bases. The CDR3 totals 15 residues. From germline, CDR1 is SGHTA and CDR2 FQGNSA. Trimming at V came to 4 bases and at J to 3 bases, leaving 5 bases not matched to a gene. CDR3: CASSSPLAGKETQYF. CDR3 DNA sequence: TGTGCCAGCAGCTCCCCACTAGCGGGAAAAGAGACCCAGTACTTC. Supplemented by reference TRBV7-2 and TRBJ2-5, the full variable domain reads GAGVSQSPSNKVTEKGKDVELRCDPISGHTALYWYRQSLGQGLEFLIYFQGNSAPDKSGLPSDRFSAERTGGSVSTLTIQRTQQEDSAVYLCASSSPLAGKETQYFGPGTRLLVL.

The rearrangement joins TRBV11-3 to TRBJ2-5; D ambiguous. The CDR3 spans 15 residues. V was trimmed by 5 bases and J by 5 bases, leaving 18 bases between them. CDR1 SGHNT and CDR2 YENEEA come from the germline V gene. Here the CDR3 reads CASSPGPPPEETQYF. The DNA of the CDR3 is TGTGCCAGCAGCCCCGGCCCCCCCCCGGAGGAGACCCAGTACTTC.

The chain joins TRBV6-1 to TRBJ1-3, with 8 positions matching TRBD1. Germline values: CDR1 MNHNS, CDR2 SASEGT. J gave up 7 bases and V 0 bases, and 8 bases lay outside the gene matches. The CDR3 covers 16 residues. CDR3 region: CASSEARTGFGNTIYF. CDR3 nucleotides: TGTGCCAGCAGTGAAGCGCGGACAGGGTTTGGGAACACCATATATTTT.

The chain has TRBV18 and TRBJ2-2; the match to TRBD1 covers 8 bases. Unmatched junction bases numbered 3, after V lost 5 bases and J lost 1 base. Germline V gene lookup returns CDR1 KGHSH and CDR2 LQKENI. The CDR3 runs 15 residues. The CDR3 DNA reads TGTGCCAGCTCATCGACAGGGGTGAACACCGGGGAGCTGTTTTTT. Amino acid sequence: CASSSTGVNTGELFF. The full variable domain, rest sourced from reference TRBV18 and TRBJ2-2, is NAGVMQNPRHLVRRRGQEARLRCSPMKGHSHVYWYRQLPEEGLKFMVYLQKENIIDESGMPKERFSAEFPKEGPSILRIQQVVRGDSAAYFCASSSTGVNTGELFFGEGSRLTVL.

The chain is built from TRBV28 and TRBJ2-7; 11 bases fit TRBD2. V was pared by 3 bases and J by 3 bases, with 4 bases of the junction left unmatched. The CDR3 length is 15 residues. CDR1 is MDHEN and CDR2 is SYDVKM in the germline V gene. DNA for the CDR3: TGTGCCAGCAGTTTTTCGACTAGCGGGATCTACGAGCAGTACTTC. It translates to CASSFSTSGIYEQYF.

CDR3 DNA sequence: TGTGCCAGCAGCGTAGGACCTCCTACTCTAGCGGGGGCCCCCGAGCAGTACTTC. This sequence encodes CASSVGPPTLAGAPEQYF. The chain has TRBV9 and TRBJ2-7, with 10 bases lining up with TRBD2. The junction had 15 bases not matched to a gene; V was cut back by 0 bases and J by 6 bases. Germline V gene lookup returns CDR1 SGDLS and CDR2 YYNGEE. CDR3 length: 18 amino acids.

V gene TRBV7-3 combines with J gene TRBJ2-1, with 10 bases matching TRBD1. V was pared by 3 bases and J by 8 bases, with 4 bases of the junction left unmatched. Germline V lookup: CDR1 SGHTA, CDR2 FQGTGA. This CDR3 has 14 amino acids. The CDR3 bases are TGTGCCAGCAGCTTGACAGGGGGCAGGGATGAGCAGTTCTTC. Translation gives CASSLTGGRDEQFF.

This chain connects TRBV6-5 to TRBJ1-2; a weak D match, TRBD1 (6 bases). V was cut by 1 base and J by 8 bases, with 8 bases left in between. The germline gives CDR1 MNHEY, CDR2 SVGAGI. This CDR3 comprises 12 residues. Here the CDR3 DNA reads TGTGCCAGCAGTTACTTTCAGGGGGGCTACACCTTC. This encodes CASSYFQGGYTF.

The CDR3 DNA sequence: TGTGCCTGGGGAGAATTACTAAGCGAGCAGTACTTC. This codes for CAWGELLSEQYF. This chain connects TRBV30 to TRBJ2-7; D call uncertain. The CDR3 covers 12 residues. CDR1 is GTSNPN, CDR2 SVGIG, per germline (reference sequence). The V end was cut by 5 bases, the J end by 6 bases, with 14 bases between.

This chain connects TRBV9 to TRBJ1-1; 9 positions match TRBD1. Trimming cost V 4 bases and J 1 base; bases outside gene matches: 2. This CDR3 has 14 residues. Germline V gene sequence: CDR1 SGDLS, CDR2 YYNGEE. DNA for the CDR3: TGTGCCAGCAGCAGGACAGGGGAGAACACTGAAGCTTTCTTT. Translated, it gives CASSRTGENTEAFF.

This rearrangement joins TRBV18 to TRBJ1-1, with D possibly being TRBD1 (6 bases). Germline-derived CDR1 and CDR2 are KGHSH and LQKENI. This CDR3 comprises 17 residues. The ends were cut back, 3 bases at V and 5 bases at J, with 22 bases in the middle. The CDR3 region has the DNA TGTGCCAGCTCACCCCTCGAGACCTCCACAGGGCTGACTGAAGCTTTCTTT. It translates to CASSPLETSTGLTEAFF. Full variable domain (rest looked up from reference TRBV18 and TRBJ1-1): NAGVMQNPRHLVRRRGQEARLRCSPMKGHSHVYWYRQLPEEGLKFMVYLQKENIIDESGMPKERFSAEFPKEGPSILRIQQVVRGDSAAYFCASSPLETSTGLTEAFFGQGTRLTVV.

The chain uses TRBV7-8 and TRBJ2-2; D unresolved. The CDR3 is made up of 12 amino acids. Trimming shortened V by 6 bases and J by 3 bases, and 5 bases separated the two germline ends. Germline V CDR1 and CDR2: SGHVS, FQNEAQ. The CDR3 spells CASSSYTGELFF. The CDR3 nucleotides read TGTGCCAGCAGTTCGTACACCGGGGAGCTGTTTTTT.

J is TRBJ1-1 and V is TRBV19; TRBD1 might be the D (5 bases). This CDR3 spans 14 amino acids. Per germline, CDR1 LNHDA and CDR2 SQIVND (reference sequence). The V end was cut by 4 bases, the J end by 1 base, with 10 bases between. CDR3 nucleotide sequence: TGTGCCAGTAGTACCCCGACAGAGAACACTGAAGCTTTCTTT. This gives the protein CASSTPTENTEAFF.

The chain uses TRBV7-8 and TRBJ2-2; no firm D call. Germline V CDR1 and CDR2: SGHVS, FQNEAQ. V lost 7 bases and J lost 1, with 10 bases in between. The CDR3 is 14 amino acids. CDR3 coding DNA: TGTGCCAGCATACAGCTTTTGAACACCGGGGAGCTGTTTTTT. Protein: CASIQLLNTGELFF.

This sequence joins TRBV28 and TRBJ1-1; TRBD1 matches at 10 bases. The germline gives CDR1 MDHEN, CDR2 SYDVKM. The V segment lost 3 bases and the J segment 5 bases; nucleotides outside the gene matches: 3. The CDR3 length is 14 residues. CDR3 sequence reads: CASSLTGGFTEAFF. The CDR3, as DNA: TGTGCCAGCAGTTTGACAGGGGGCTTTACTGAAGCTTTCTTT.

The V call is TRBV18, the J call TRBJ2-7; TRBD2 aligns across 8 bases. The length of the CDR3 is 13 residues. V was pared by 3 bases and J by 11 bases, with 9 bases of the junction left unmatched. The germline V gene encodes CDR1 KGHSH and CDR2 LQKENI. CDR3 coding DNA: TGTGCCAGCTCACCCGAGGACGGGAGGGTAAAGTACTTC. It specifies CASSPEDGRVKYF.

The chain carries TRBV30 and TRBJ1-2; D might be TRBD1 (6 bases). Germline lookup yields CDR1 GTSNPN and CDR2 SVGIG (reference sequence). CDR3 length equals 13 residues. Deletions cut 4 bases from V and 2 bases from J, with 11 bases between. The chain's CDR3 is CAWIQGGNYGYTF. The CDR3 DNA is TGTGCCTGGATACAGGGAGGGAACTATGGCTACACCTTC.

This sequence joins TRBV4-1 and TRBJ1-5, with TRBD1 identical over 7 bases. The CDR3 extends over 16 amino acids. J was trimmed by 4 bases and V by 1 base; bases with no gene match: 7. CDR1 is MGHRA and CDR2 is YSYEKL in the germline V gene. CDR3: CASSQVLQGINQPQHF. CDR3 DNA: TGCGCCAGCAGCCAAGTTTTACAGGGGATTAATCAGCCCCAGCATTTT.

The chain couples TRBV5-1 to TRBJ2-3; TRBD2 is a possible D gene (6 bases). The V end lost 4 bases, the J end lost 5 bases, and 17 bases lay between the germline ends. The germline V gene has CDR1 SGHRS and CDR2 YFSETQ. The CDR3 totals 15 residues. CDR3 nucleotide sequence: TGCGCCAGCAGCCTACTAGGGCGCGGGGAAGATACGCAGTATTTT. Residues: CASSLLGRGEDTQYF.